This T cell receptor (beta chain) was obtained from a study of CD8 T cells in ankylosing spondylitis. By quantitative 5'-RACE with molecular barcodes, the TCR beta libraries were made. Each CDR3 protein is one row after TCRdb ran MiXCR on the 5' RACE reads. Seen here are about 35,000 distinct CDR3 sequences, approximately 10% observed once, and the top ten hold about 16%. Findings and caveats of the study: Disease-linked clones reportedly concentrated significantly in matched ankylosing spondylitis synovial fluid. Earlier reports found some motif variants in synovial fluid and blood in reactive arthritis. Among TCR beta sequences, a motif of several highly homologous variants appeared characteristic of ankylosing spondylitis blood.

The CDR3 length is 16 residues. Germline CDR1 and CDR2: LGHNA and YSLEER. The trim removed 0 bases at V and 6 bases at J, leaving 7 bases unmatched. This clonotype was observed at least ten times. Its antigen is not identified. The TCR comes from a male donor with ankylosing spondylitis or in good health (not recorded which). Sequencing input: blood, either unsorted or a sorted T cell fraction (not recorded which). J is TRBJ2-3 and V is TRBV4-3; 9 nucleotides match TRBD2. CDR3 loop: CASSQDLAGASDTQYF. The CDR3 region has the DNA TGCGCCAGCAGCCAAGACTTAGCGGGAGCTTCGGATACGCAGTATTTT.